This section outlines one TCR beta chain sequence together with its context. Its antigen is not identified. The data originate from a study of OX40 agonist ivuxolimab in advanced cancers. General study results and limits: At 0.1 to 3.0 mg/kg, CD4+ and CD8+ blood T cells expanded clonally by week 6.

Produced via immunoSEQ multiplex PCR; TCRdb's table is partial and in-frame only. The sample shows about 70,000 clones, roughly 91% of them seen only once. Germline lookup yields CDR1 SGHNT and CDR2 YENEEA. This CDR3 has 19 amino acids. J was trimmed by 4 bases and V by 0 bases; bases with no gene match: 11. The chain combines TRBV11-3 with TRBJ2-1, with 11 bases matching TRBD2. The sample here was CD4+ or CD8+ T cells sorted from blood, taken in a trial of the OX40 agonist ivuxolimab. The TCR sequence derives from an adult with an advanced solid tumor such as melanoma, head and neck, liver or kidney cancer. CDR3 DNA: TGTGCCAGCAGCTTAGATAGTCCAGGGACTAGCGGCAAGTACAATGAGCAGTTCTTC. Protein product: CASSLDSPGTSGKYNEQFF.